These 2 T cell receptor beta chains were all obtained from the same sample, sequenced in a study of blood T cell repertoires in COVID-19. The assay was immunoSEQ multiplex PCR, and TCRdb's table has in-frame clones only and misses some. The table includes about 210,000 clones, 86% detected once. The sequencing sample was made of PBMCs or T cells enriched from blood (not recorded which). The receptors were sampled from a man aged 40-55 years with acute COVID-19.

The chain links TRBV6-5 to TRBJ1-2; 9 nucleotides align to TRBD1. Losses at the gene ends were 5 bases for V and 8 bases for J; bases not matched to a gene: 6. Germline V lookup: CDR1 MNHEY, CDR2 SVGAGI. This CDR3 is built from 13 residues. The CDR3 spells CASSHDRGGGYTF. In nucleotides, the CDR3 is TGTGCCAGCAGTCACGACAGGGGGGGAGGCTACACCTTC.

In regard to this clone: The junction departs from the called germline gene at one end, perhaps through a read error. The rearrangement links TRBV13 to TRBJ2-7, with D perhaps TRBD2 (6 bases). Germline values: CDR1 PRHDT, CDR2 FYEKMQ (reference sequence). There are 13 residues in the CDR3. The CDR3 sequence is CASSLGDSYEQYF. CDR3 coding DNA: TGTGCCAGCAGCCTAGGGGACTCTTACGAGCAGTACTTC.